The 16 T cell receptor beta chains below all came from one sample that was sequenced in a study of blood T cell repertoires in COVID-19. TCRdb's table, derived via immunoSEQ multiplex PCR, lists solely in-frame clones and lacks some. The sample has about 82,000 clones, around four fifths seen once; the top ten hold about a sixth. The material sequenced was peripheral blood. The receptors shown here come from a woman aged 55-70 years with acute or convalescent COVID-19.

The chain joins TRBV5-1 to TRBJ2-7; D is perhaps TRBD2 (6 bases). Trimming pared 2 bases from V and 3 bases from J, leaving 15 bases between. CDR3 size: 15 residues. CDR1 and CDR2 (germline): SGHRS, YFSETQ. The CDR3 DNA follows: TGCGCCAGCAGCTTCGGACTACAAACTCACTACGAGCAGTACTTC. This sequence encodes CASSFGLQTHYEQYF.

The CDR3 DNA follows: TGCGCCAGTTTACGGAGTCTGAACACCGGGGAGCTGTTTTTT. Its protein is CASLRSLNTGELFF. V usage is TRBV10-2 and J usage is TRBJ2-2; no definite D call. CDR3 length: 14 residues. The ends were cut back, 9 bases at V and 1 base at J, with 12 bases in the middle. Per germline, CDR1 WSHSY and CDR2 SAAADI.

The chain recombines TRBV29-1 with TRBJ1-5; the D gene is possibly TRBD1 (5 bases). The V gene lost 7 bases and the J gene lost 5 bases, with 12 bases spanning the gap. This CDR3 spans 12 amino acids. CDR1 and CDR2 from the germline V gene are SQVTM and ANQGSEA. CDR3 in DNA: TGCAGCGCCACCGGAGGGGATCAGCCCCAGCATTTT. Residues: CSATGGDQPQHF.

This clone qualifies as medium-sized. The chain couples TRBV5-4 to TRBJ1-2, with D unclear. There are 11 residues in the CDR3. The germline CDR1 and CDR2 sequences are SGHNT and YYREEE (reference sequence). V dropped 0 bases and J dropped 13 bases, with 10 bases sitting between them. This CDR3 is CASSLDSLCTF. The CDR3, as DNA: TGTGCCAGCAGCTTGGATAGTTTATGCACCTTC.

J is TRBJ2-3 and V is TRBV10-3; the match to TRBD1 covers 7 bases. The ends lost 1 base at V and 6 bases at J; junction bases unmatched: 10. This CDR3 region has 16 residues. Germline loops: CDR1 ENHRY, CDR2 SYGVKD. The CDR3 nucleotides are TGTGCCATCAGTGAGTGGACCGGGACAGCTAAGGATACGCAGTATTTT. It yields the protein CAISEWTGTAKDTQYF.

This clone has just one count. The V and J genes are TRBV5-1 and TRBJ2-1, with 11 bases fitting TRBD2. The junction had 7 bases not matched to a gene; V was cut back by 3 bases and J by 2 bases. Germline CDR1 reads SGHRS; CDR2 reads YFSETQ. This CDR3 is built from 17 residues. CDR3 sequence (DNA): TGCGCCAGCAGCTCCCATATAGCGGGAGGGACCTACAATGAGCAGTTCTTC. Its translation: CASSSHIAGGTYNEQFF.

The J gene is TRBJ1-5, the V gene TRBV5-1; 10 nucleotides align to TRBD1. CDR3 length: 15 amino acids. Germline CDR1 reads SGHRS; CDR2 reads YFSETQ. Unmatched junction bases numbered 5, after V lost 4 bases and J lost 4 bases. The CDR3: CASSLGTGANQPQHF. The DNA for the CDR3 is TGCGCCAGCAGCCTCGGGACAGGGGCGAATCAGCCCCAGCATTTT.

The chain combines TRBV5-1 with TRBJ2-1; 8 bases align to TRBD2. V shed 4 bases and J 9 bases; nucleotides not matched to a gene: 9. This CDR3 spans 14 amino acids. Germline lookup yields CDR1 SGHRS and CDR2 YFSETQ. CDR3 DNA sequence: TGCGCCAGCAGCGACCCGGGAGGGGGGGCTGAGCAGTTCTTC. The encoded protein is CASSDPGGGAEQFF.

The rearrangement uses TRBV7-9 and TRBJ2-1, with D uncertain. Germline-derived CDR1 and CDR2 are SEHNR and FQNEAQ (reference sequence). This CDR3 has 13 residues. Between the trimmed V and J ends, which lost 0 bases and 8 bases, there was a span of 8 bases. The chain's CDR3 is CASSLAGSHEQFF. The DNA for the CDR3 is TGTGCCAGCAGCTTAGCGGGTAGCCATGAGCAGTTCTTC.

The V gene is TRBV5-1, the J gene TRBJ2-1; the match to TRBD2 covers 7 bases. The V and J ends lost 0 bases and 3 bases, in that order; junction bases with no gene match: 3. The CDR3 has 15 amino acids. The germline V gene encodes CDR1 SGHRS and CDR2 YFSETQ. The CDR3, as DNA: TGCGCCAGCAGCTTGGCCCGGGACTACTACAATGAGCAGTTCTTC. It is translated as CASSLARDYYNEQFF.

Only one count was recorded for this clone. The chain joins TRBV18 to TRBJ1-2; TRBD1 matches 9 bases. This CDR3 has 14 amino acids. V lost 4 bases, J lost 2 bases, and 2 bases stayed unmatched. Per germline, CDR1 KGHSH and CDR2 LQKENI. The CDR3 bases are TGTGCCAGCTCACTACAGGGGGCGAACTATGGCTACACCTTC. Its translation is CASSLQGANYGYTF.

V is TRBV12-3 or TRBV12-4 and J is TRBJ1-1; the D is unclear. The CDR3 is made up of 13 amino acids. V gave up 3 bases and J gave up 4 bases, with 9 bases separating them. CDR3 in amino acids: CASSFQVPTEAFF. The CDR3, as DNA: TGTGCCAGCAGTTTTCAGGTGCCCACTGAAGCTTTCTTT.

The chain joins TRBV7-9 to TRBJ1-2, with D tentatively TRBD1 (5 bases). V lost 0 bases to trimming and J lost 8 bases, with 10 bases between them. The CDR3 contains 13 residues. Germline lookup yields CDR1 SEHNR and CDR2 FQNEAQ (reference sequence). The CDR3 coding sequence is TGTGCCAGCAGCTTAGCGGGGCCTGGGGGCTACACCTTC. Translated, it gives CASSLAGPGGYTF.

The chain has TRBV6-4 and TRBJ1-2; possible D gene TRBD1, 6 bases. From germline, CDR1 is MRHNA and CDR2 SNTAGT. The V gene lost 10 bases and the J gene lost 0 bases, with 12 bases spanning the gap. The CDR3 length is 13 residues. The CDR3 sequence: CATQRDTNYGYTF. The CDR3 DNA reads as TGTGCCACCCAAAGGGACACTAACTATGGCTACACCTTC.

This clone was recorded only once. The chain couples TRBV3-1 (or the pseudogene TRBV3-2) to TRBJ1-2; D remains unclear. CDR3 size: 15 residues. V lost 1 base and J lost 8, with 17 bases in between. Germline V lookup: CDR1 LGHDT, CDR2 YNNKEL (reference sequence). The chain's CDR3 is CASSQVTAVGRGYTF. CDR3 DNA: TGTGCCAGCAGCCAAGTAACTGCGGTCGGGAGGGGCTACACCTTC.

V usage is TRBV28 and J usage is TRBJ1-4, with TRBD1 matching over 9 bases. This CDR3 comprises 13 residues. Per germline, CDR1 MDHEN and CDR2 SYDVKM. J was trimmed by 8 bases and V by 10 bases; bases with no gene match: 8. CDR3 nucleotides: TGTGCCACCAGGACAGGGGTTGGGGAAAAACTGTTTTTT. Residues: CATRTGVGEKLFF.